The 30 T cell receptor beta chains listed next were all sequenced from one sample in a study of blood T cell repertoires in COVID-19. Sequencing was performed with immunoSEQ multiplex PCR; in TCRdb, only in-frame clones are kept and a portion is missing. The profile shows under 250,000 clones, roughly 80% of them singletons. Sequencing was performed on PBMCs or T cells enriched from blood (not recorded which). The receptors were gathered from a woman aged 40 to 50 with acute COVID-19.

CDR3 sequence: CASSPATGGWNTEAFF. CDR3 coding DNA: TGTGCCAGCTCACCAGCGACAGGGGGATGGAACACTGAAGCTTTCTTT. The chain uses TRBV18 and TRBJ1-1; 9 bases fit TRBD1. Unmatched junction bases numbered 5, after V lost 2 bases and J lost 1 base. This CDR3 spans 16 amino acids. Germline V gene sequence: CDR1 KGHSH, CDR2 LQKENI.

V gene TRBV27 combines with J gene TRBJ1-1; a possible D gene is TRBD1 (6 bases). Germline V gives CDR1 MNHEY, CDR2 SMNVEV (reference sequence). Trimming left V 2 bases short and J 4 bases short, with 17 bases between. The CDR3 totals 16 residues. CDR3 region: CASSLAYRGAPTEAFF. Written as DNA, the CDR3 is TGTGCCAGCAGTTTAGCATACCGGGGGGCGCCCACTGAAGCTTTCTTT.

The J gene is TRBJ2-7, the V gene TRBV5-1; TRBD1 matches 10 bases. V lost 0 bases to trimming and J lost 2 bases; unmatched junction nucleotides: 5. This CDR3 has 16 residues. The germline gives CDR1 SGHRS, CDR2 YFSETQ. CDR3 sequence (DNA): TGCGCCAGCAGCTTGGGGACAGGGGGGGAGCCCTACGAGCAGTACTTC. This gives the protein CASSLGTGGEPYEQYF. Full variable domain (outside the CDR3, taken from reference TRBV5-1 and TRBJ2-7): KAGVTQTPRYLIKTRGQQVTLSCSPISGHRSVSWYQQTPGQGLQFLFEYFSETQRNKGNFPGRFSGRQFSNSRSEMNVSTLELGDSALYLCASSLGTGGEPYEQYFGPGTRLTVT.

The gene calls are TRBV11-2 and TRBJ1-1; 8 bases match TRBD1. The ends lost 2 bases at V and 1 base at J; junction bases unmatched: 3. Germline V gene lookup returns CDR1 SGHAT and CDR2 FQNNGV. This CDR3 contains 15 residues. The CDR3 here is CASSLQGAKNTEAFF. DNA of the CDR3: TGTGCCAGCAGCTTACAGGGGGCAAAGAACACTGAAGCTTTCTTT. Full variable domain (remainder filled in from reference TRBV11-2 and TRBJ1-1): EAGVAQSPRYKIIEKRQSVAFWCNPISGHATLYWYQQILGQGPKLLIQFQNNGVVDDSQLPKDRFSAERLKGVDSTLKIQPAKLEDSAVYLCASSLQGAKNTEAFFGQGTRLTVV.

The chain joins TRBV6-6 to TRBJ1-1, with D tentatively TRBD1 (6 bases). V lost 2 bases to trimming and J lost 5 bases, with 9 bases between them. Looked up from germline, CDR1 is MNHNY and CDR2 is SVGAGI (reference sequence). The CDR3 sequence is 13 residues long. CDR3 sequence (DNA): TGTGCCAGCAGTTACACCAGGGGAACTGAAGCTTTCTTT. Translated: CASSYTRGTEAFF.

This chain connects TRBV12-3 or TRBV12-4 to TRBJ2-7; D perhaps matches TRBD1 (6 bases). The CDR3 consists of 13 residues. Trimming took off 1 base at V and 7 bases at J, with 11 bases between the two ends. The CDR3 here is CASSLEGVGEQYF. CDR3 sequence (DNA): TGTGCCAGCAGTTTAGAGGGGGTAGGGGAGCAGTACTTC.

J is TRBJ2-7 and V is TRBV9, with D hard to call. The V gene lost 1 base and the J gene lost 2 bases, with 13 bases spanning the gap. The CDR3 loop spans 15 amino acids. Per germline, CDR1 SGDLS and CDR2 YYNGEE. The chain's CDR3 is CASSVQAEPTYEQYF. CDR3 coding DNA: TGTGCCAGCAGCGTACAGGCAGAACCTACCTACGAGCAGTACTTC. Complete variable domain (other parts from reference TRBV9 and TRBJ2-7): DSGVTQTPKHLITATGQRVTLRCSPRSGDLSVYWYQQSLDQGLQFLIQYYNGEERAKGNILERFSAQQFPDLHSELNLSSLELGDSALYFCASSVQAEPTYEQYFGPGTRLTVT.

The CDR3 loop is CASSLETAIPLHF. Written as DNA, the CDR3 is TGTGCCAGCAGCTTGGAAACAGCCATCCCCCTCCACTTT. This rearrangement joins TRBV5-5 to TRBJ1-6, with D unresolved. V lost 0 bases, J lost 13 bases, and 11 bases lay in between. The CDR3 extends over 13 amino acids. The germline V gene encodes CDR1 SGHKS and CDR2 YYEKEE (reference sequence).

The chain is built from TRBV7-9 and TRBJ1-2, with no clear D. The germline CDR1 and CDR2 sequences are SEHNR and FQNEAQ (reference sequence). The CDR3 loop spans 13 amino acids. V was pared by 5 bases and J by 0 bases, with 7 bases between. In DNA form, the CDR3 reads TGTGCCAGCAGCGAGCAAGCTAACTATGGCTACACCTTC. This translates into CASSEQANYGYTF.

CDR3: CASSSNSLRETQYF. The DNA of the CDR3 is TGTGCCAGCAGCTCTAATTCCCTGCGGGAGACCCAGTACTTC. V and J are TRBV28 and TRBJ2-5; the D is unclear. Germline assignment: CDR1 MDHEN and CDR2 SYDVKM. V was pared by 6 bases and J by 5 bases, with 16 bases between. CDR3 length: 14 amino acids.

This chain links TRBV5-1 with TRBJ2-3, with 7 bases lining up with TRBD1. In germline, CDR1 is SGHRS, CDR2 YFSETQ. The junction had 8 bases not matched to a gene; V was cut back by 4 bases and J by 6 bases. This CDR3 has 14 amino acids. CDR3 residues: CASSPGQHRDTQYF. CDR3 bases: TGCGCCAGCAGCCCGGGACAGCACCGGGATACGCAGTATTTT.

The chain employs TRBV2 and TRBJ1-2; weak D call: TRBD1 (5 bases). V lost 5 bases and J lost 5, with 21 bases in between. CDR3 length equals 16 residues. Germline V CDR1 and CDR2: SNHLY, FYNNEI. In DNA, the CDR3 is TGTGCCAGCAGTAAAGACAGCCCATCTTCCGTTTATGGCTACACCTTC. This sequence encodes CASSKDSPSSVYGYTF.

The chain carries TRBV28 and TRBJ1-1; D gene unclear. Trimming stripped 7 bases from V and 2 bases from J, with 20 bases between. Germline CDR1 and CDR2: MDHEN and SYDVKM. This CDR3 is built from 16 residues. The CDR3, as DNA: TGTGCCAGCACCCAAGTCACTAGGCGCTTTAACACTGAAGCTTTCTTT. Its protein is CASTQVTRRFNTEAFF.

This clone came up a few times. The chain recombines TRBV24-1 with TRBJ1-4, with 12 positions matching TRBD1. V shed 3 bases and J 12 bases; nucleotides not matched to a gene: 7. The V gene's germline CDR1 is KGHDR and CDR2 SFDVKD. The CDR3 runs to 15 residues. CDR3 sequence reads: CATSDPGTGGEQLFF. The CDR3 nucleotides are TGTGCCACCAGTGATCCCGGGACAGGGGGCGAACAACTGTTTTTT.

This chain joins TRBV20-1 and TRBJ2-1; D unresolved. CDR1 is DFQATT, CDR2 SNEGSKA, per germline (reference sequence). The CDR3 extends over 11 amino acids. Trimming left V 5 bases short and J 6 bases short, with 8 bases between. CDR3 protein: CSAPAINEQFF. The CDR3 nucleotides are TGCAGTGCTCCAGCGATCAATGAGCAGTTCTTC.

The rearrangement uses TRBV9 and TRBJ2-6; TRBD1 agrees at 10 bases. The V and J ends lost 1 base and 0 bases, in that order; junction bases with no gene match: 4. The CDR3 contains 18 residues. From germline, CDR1 is SGDLS and CDR2 YYNGEE. The CDR3 DNA reads as TGTGCCAGCAGCGTATCGACAGGGGGCGCCTCTGGGGCCAACGTCCTGACTTTC. Its protein product is CASSVSTGGASGANVLTF.

The chain is built from TRBV10-2 and TRBJ1-6; TRBD1 matches 8 bases. The CDR3 extends over 12 amino acids. Germline V gene data show CDR1 as WSHSY and CDR2 as SAAADI. V lost 7 bases and J lost 9; bases outside the gene matches: 2. The CDR3 DNA sequence: TGCGCCAGCACAGGGGGCGGTTCACCCCTCCACTTT. As protein: CASTGGGSPLHF.

Of note for this clone: In the same sample, other DNA sequences code for this CDR3. The gene calls are TRBV28 and TRBJ1-1, with D tentatively TRBD1 (5 bases). V lost 1 base, J lost 1 base, and 7 bases lay in between. Looked up from germline, CDR1 is MDHEN and CDR2 is SYDVKM. The CDR3 is 14 amino acids. This chain's CDR3 is CASSLSGGNTEAFF. CDR3 sequence (DNA): TGTGCCAGCAGTTTATCGGGGGGGAACACTGAAGCTTTCTTT.

V usage is TRBV6-2 or TRBV6-3 and J usage is TRBJ2-1, with a tentative D call TRBD2 (6 bases). The V end lost 6 bases, the J end lost 9 bases, and 15 bases lay between the germline ends. This CDR3 region has 13 residues. Germline V gene data show CDR1 as MNHEY and CDR2 as SVGEGT. In DNA, the CDR3 is TGTGCCAGCAGCCTGCCCCCCGGGGGTGAGCAGTTCTTC. Translation: CASSLPPGGEQFF.

This rearrangement joins TRBV28 to TRBJ1-1; 8 nucleotides match TRBD1. The V gene end was trimmed by 5 bases and the J gene end by 9 bases; junction bases not matched to a gene: 5. The length of the CDR3 is 12 residues. The germline gives CDR1 MDHEN, CDR2 SYDVKM. CDR3 sequence: CASSKQGDQAFF. Written as DNA, the CDR3 is TGTGCCAGCAGTAAACAGGGGGATCAAGCTTTCTTT.

CDR3 region: CASSYQGSETQYF. The CDR3 DNA is TGTGCCAGCAGTTACCAGGGGTCAGAGACCCAGTACTTC. V and J are TRBV6-5 and TRBJ2-5; D might be TRBD1 (6 bases). From germline, CDR1 is MNHEY and CDR2 SVGAGI. The V gene lost 2 bases and the J gene lost 4 bases, with 8 bases spanning the gap. CDR3 length: 13 residues.

The chain combines TRBV28 with TRBJ2-6, with 7 bases aligning to TRBD1. From germline, CDR1 is MDHEN and CDR2 SYDVKM. The V gene end was trimmed by 5 bases and the J gene end by 2 bases; junction bases not matched to a gene: 12. The length of the CDR3 is 18 residues. CDR3 sequence reads: CASSLLTGNVPGANVLTF. DNA of the CDR3: TGTGCCAGCAGTCTCCTGACAGGGAATGTCCCTGGGGCCAACGTCCTGACTTTC.

The chain joins TRBV7-9 to TRBJ2-1; 7 bases agree with TRBD1. The junction had 6 bases not matched to a gene; V was cut back by 3 bases and J by 4 bases. The germline V gene encodes CDR1 SEHNR and CDR2 FQNEAQ (reference sequence). The CDR3 extends over 15 amino acids. CDR3 nucleotides: TGTGCCAGCAGCTTTTCCGGGACAGTTTACAATGAGCAGTTCTTC. This codes for CASSFSGTVYNEQFF.

This chain joins TRBV19 and TRBJ2-1; 11 bases fit TRBD2. CDR1 LNHDA and CDR2 SQIVND come from the germline V gene (reference sequence). The J segment lost 8 bases and the V segment lost 6 bases, leaving 9 bases of the junction unmatched. The length of the CDR3 is 15 residues. CDR3 loop: CASSALAGGSDEQFF. DNA of the CDR3: TGTGCCAGTAGCGCCCTAGCGGGAGGAAGTGATGAGCAGTTCTTC.

This clone was detected only once. The chain joins TRBV27 to TRBJ1-6, with TRBD1 matching over 7 bases. The V and J ends lost 6 bases and 6 bases, in that order; junction bases with no gene match: 11. This CDR3 spans 16 amino acids. The germline gives CDR1 MNHEY, CDR2 SMNVEV (reference sequence). CDR3 loop: CASRVTGSTPNSPLHF. In DNA, the CDR3 is TGTGCCAGCAGGGTGACAGGGTCGACACCTAATTCACCCCTCCACTTT.

J is TRBJ1-3 and V is TRBV3-1 (or the pseudogene TRBV3-2), with TRBD1 matching over 7 bases. Germline V gene data show CDR1 as LGHDT and CDR2 as YNNKEL (reference sequence). Trimming at V came to 4 bases and at J to 0 bases, leaving 15 bases not matched to a gene. The CDR3 length is 19 residues. CDR3 sequence: CASSPTPLNRGSSGNTIYF. Written as DNA, the CDR3 is TGTGCCAGCAGCCCCACCCCCCTTAACAGGGGAAGCTCTGGAAACACCATATATTTT.

This chain joins TRBV19 and TRBJ1-2; 7 bases are shared with TRBD1. V lost 6 bases and J lost 5; bases outside the gene matches: 6. Per the germline V gene, CDR1 is LNHDA and CDR2 is SQIVND (reference sequence). This CDR3 comprises 13 residues. Here the CDR3 DNA reads TGTGCCAGTAGCTGGGACAGCCCTTATGGCTACACCTTC. Translation gives CASSWDSPYGYTF.

The chain carries TRBV5-5 and TRBJ1-1; the match to TRBD1 covers 8 bases. CDR1 and CDR2 from the germline V gene are SGHKS and YYEKEE (reference sequence). The CDR3 sequence is 14 residues long. The J segment lost 1 base and the V segment lost 4 bases, leaving 3 bases of the junction unmatched. CDR3 DNA sequence: TGTGCCAGCAGCCTCGACAGGGGGAACACTGAAGCTTTCTTT. Translated: CASSLDRGNTEAFF.

The V and J genes are TRBV7-9 and TRBJ2-2; tentative D call: TRBD1 (6 bases). V lost 7 bases to trimming and J lost 5 bases, with 17 bases between them. The germline V gene has CDR1 SEHNR and CDR2 FQNEAQ (reference sequence). This CDR3 is built from 15 residues. CDR3: CASTLAGGSTGELFF. The CDR3 DNA sequence: TGTGCCAGCACCCTAGCTGGGGGCTCGACCGGGGAGCTGTTTTTT.

The V and J genes are TRBV13 and TRBJ2-7; 9 bases align to TRBD1. This CDR3 comprises 14 residues. The germline CDR1 and CDR2 sequences are PRHDT and FYEKMQ (reference sequence). J lost 5 bases, V lost 4 bases, and 6 bases had no gene match. In nucleotides, the CDR3 is TGTGCCAGCAGCTCTCGGGACAGGGCCAACGAGCAGTACTTC. Its translation is CASSSRDRANEQYF.